The TCR beta chain described here comes from a study of T cell repertoires in cytomegalovirus infection. Study-level information: Used in the study were CMV epitopes, some recently identified and HLA-C-restricted, others well-studied and HLA-B-restricted. A matching HLA type, together with CMV infection, was signaled by public TCR beta signatures.

This clonotype was seen at least ten times. Its antigen is not identified. MiXCR, applied by TCRdb to the reads, yields one record per CDR3 protein. This table has about 920,000 distinct CDR3 sequences, roughly 30% appearing once. Sequencing was performed on cultured CD8+ T cells from PBMCs, taken from culture after CMV antigen stimulation. This receptor was obtained from a human donor in good health (CMV status not recorded). Some clones in this sample may be carry-over from other donors' samples.

Written as DNA, the CDR3 is TGTGCCAGCAGCTTAGTGGTTGGCTACACCTTC. Protein: CASSLVVGYTF. The rearrangement links TRBV7-2 to TRBJ1-2; D unresolved. Trimming stripped 1 base from V and 7 bases from J, with 4 bases between. From germline, CDR1 is SGHTA and CDR2 FQGNSA. The CDR3 sequence is 11 residues long.